One sample yielded the 32 T cell receptor beta chains listed below, sequenced in a study of OX40 agonist ivuxolimab in advanced cancers. The protocol was immunoSEQ multiplex PCR, while the TCRdb copy is restricted to in-frame clones and leaves out a portion. The repertoire consists of tens of thousands of clones, with about nine tenths occurring once and the leading ten covering roughly 2.1%. The sequenced sample was CD4+ or CD8+ T cells sorted from blood, obtained in a trial of the OX40 agonist ivuxolimab. Receptor source: an adult with an advanced solid tumor such as melanoma, head and neck, liver or kidney cancer.

The genes are TRBV19 and TRBJ2-1; D possibly corresponds to TRBD1 (6 bases). Trimming pared 1 base from V and 2 bases from J, leaving 15 bases between. This CDR3 has 17 amino acids. CDR1 LNHDA and CDR2 SQIVND come from the germline V gene (reference sequence). CDR3 nucleotides: TGTGCCAGTAGTATAGGGGGACAAACATTCCCCTACAATGAGCAGTTCTTC. This gives the protein CASSIGGQTFPYNEQFF.

This rearrangement joins TRBV6-5 to TRBJ1-1, with 11 bases identical to TRBD1. Germline V gene data show CDR1 as MNHEY and CDR2 as SVGAGI. The CDR3 has 14 amino acids. J was trimmed by 5 bases and V by 6 bases; bases with no gene match: 5. CDR3 DNA sequence: TGTGCCAGCAGGATAGGGACAGGGGGTACTGAAGCTTTCTTT. Amino acid sequence: CASRIGTGGTEAFF.

This chain joins TRBV5-1 and TRBJ1-3, with a tentative D call TRBD1 (6 bases). With 3 bases removed from V and 1 base from J, the gap between germline ends came to 14 bases. Per the germline V gene, CDR1 is SGHRS and CDR2 is YFSETQ. The CDR3 loop spans 16 amino acids. CDR3 sequence reads: CASSSGQFFSGNTIYF. The DNA for the CDR3 is TGCGCCAGCAGCTCCGGACAGTTCTTTTCTGGAAACACCATATATTTT. The full variable domain, with the rest looked up from reference TRBV5-1 and TRBJ1-3, is KAGVTQTPRYLIKTRGQQVTLSCSPISGHRSVSWYQQTPGQGLQFLFEYFSETQRNKGNFPGRFSGRQFSNSRSEMNVSTLELGDSALYLCASSSGQFFSGNTIYFGEGSWLTVV.

This chain connects TRBV2 to TRBJ2-1; 9 bases fit TRBD2. J lost 9 bases, V lost 3 bases, and 9 bases had no gene match. CDR1 and CDR2 (germline): SNHLY, FYNNEI. CDR3 length equals 15 residues. The CDR3 sequence: CASSDLGTSFAEQFF. The CDR3 coding sequence is TGTGCCAGCAGTGATCTAGGGACTAGCTTCGCTGAGCAGTTCTTC.

The CDR3 is CAWSILTSTDTQYF. The DNA of the CDR3 is TGTGCCTGGAGTATACTAACTAGCACAGATACGCAGTATTTT. The genes are TRBV30 and TRBJ2-3; D not certain. V lost 2 bases, J lost 0 bases, and 9 bases lay in between. Germline assignment: CDR1 GTSNPN and CDR2 SVGIG (reference sequence). CDR3 length: 14 amino acids.

The CDR3 DNA follows: TGCGCCAGCAGCCAAGAACCCCTGGGAGGGGGCTATAGTAATGAGCAGTTCTTC. It encodes CASSQEPLGGGYSNEQFF. The gene calls are TRBV4-1 and TRBJ2-1; D is tentatively TRBD1 or TRBD2 (7 bases each). The CDR3 extends over 18 amino acids. With 0 bases removed from V and 7 bases from J, the gap between germline ends came to 22 bases. CDR1 and CDR2 from the germline V gene are MGHRA and YSYEKL.

This clone was seen only a few times. CDR3 nucleotides: TGTGCCAGCAGCTCGGCGGGACAAAGGAAAGAGACCCAGTACTTC. Its translation is CASSSAGQRKETQYF. This chain links TRBV7-2 with TRBJ2-5; D tentatively reads TRBD1 or TRBD2 (6 bases each). V was clipped by 4 bases and J by 3 bases, with 15 bases between them. CDR3 length: 15 amino acids. Germline CDR1 reads SGHTA; CDR2 reads FQGNSA.

This sequence joins TRBV6-1 and TRBJ2-1; D possibly matches TRBD1 or TRBD2 (5 bases each). Germline V gene lookup returns CDR1 MNHNS and CDR2 SASEGT. Trimming shortened V by 10 bases and J by 3 bases, and 13 bases separated the two germline ends. The CDR3 covers 13 residues. CDR3 region: CANKRDHYNEQFF. CDR3 bases: TGTGCCAATAAAAGGGACCACTACAATGAGCAGTTCTTC.

This chain connects TRBV5-6 to TRBJ1-1; D is perhaps TRBD1 (5 bases). The CDR3 contains 14 residues. With 0 bases removed from V and 1 base from J, the gap between germline ends came to 7 bases. Germline V CDR1 and CDR2: SGHDT, YYEEEE. In DNA, the CDR3 is TGTGCCAGCAGCTTGGGAGGGGCGAACACTGAAGCTTTCTTT. Residues: CASSLGGANTEAFF.

This clone has only one observation. The chain has TRBV13 and TRBJ2-7; perhaps TRBD1 as D (5 bases). Germline V gene data show CDR1 as PRHDT and CDR2 as FYEKMQ (reference sequence). Between the trimmed V and J ends, which lost 2 bases and 7 bases, there was a span of 15 bases. The CDR3 length is 14 residues. The CDR3 coding sequence is TGTGCCAGCAGCTTATGGGGCCCTATAGTTGAGCAGTACTTC. Translating it yields CASSLWGPIVEQYF.

This chain uses TRBV6-1 with TRBJ2-7, with 16 bases fitting TRBD2. The CDR3 has 18 residues. The trim removed 2 bases at V and 0 bases at J, leaving 4 bases unmatched. Per the germline V gene, CDR1 is MNHNS and CDR2 is SASEGT. The CDR3 coding sequence is TGTGCCAGCAGTGAAAGAGGGACTAGCGGGAGGGTCTCCTACGAGCAGTACTTC. Amino acids: CASSERGTSGRVSYEQYF.

The genes are TRBV2 and TRBJ2-5, with 10 positions matching TRBD2. Germline V gene data show CDR1 as SNHLY and CDR2 as FYNNEI. The CDR3 totals 15 residues. Losses at the gene ends were 2 bases for V and 2 bases for J; bases not matched to a gene: 2. The CDR3 loop reads CASSERSGGQETQYF. The CDR3, as DNA: TGTGCCAGCAGTGAACGTAGCGGGGGGCAAGAGACCCAGTACTTC. Using reference TRBV2 and TRBJ2-5 for the parts outside the CDR3, the full variable domain is EPEVTQTPSHQVTQMGQEVILRCVPISNHLYFYWYRQILGQKVEFLVSFYNNEISEKSEIFDDQFSVERPDGSNFTLKIRSTKLEDSAMYFCASSERSGGQETQYFGPGTRLLVL.

This clone was counted between two and nine times. J is TRBJ2-2 and V is TRBV5-6; no firm D call. Germline lookup yields CDR1 SGHDT and CDR2 YYEEEE. V gave up 1 base and J gave up 4 bases, with 11 bases separating them. This CDR3 contains 15 residues. CDR3 nucleotides: TGTGCCAGCAGCTTGTTGCGAGATCTCACCGGGGAGCTGTTTTTT. This gives the protein CASSLLRDLTGELFF.

This clone was seen more than once but under ten times. The chain couples TRBV29-1 to TRBJ2-7, with TRBD1 matching 7 bases. The CDR3 spans 15 residues. V was clipped by 6 bases and J by 0 bases; unmatched bases: 11. CDR1 SQVTM and CDR2 ANQGSEA come from the germline V gene. CDR3 protein: CSVRGATGSSYEQYF. CDR3 coding DNA: TGCAGCGTCCGGGGAGCGACAGGGAGCTCCTACGAGCAGTACTTC.

This CDR3 is CASSIQVVQRYTGGYEQYF. The CDR3 nucleotides are TGTGCCAGTAGTATTCAAGTGGTCCAGCGCTATACAGGAGGTTACGAGCAGTACTTC. The chain joins TRBV19 to TRBJ2-7; D may be TRBD1 or TRBD2 (5 bases each). The CDR3 is 19 residues long. The ends were cut back, 3 bases at V and 4 bases at J, with 28 bases in the middle. Germline CDR1 LNHDA, CDR2 SQIVND (reference sequence).

Only one count was recorded for this clone. J is TRBJ1-6 and V is TRBV5-1, with D maybe TRBD1 (5 bases). The CDR3 sequence is 14 residues long. V shed 6 bases and J shed 5 bases, with 12 bases lying between them. Germline loops: CDR1 SGHRS, CDR2 YFSETQ. The CDR3 protein is CASKRGGDNSPLHF. CDR3 DNA: TGCGCCAGCAAGAGGGGAGGTGATAATTCACCCCTCCACTTT.

V gene TRBV28 combines with J gene TRBJ1-2; a weak D match, TRBD1 (6 bases). With 6 bases removed from V and 0 bases from J, the gap between germline ends came to 23 bases. The CDR3 spans 18 residues. CDR1 is MDHEN, CDR2 SYDVKM, per germline. The CDR3 DNA sequence: TGTGCCAGCAGACTAGGGTCGGGGGGGCGGATGGCTAACTATGGCTACACCTTC. Amino acids: CASRLGSGGRMANYGYTF.

This chain joins TRBV12-5 and TRBJ2-1; D remains unclear. The V end was cut by 7 bases, the J end by 6 bases, with 4 bases between. The germline gives CDR1 LGHNT, CDR2 FRNRAP. The CDR3 extends over 10 amino acids. The CDR3: CASAGNEQFF. CDR3 DNA sequence: TGTGCTAGTGCGGGCAATGAGCAGTTCTTC.

The chain employs TRBV7-3 and TRBJ2-1; 8 nucleotides line up with TRBD1. This CDR3 has 14 amino acids. In germline, CDR1 is SGHTA, CDR2 FQGTGA. Trimming removed 2 bases from V and 8 bases from J; junction bases left unmatched: 5. CDR3 DNA sequence: TGTGCCAGCAGCTTAGGTCAGGGGGCTGATGAGCAGTTCTTC. Translated: CASSLGQGADEQFF.

The sample holds a few counts of this clone. The chain combines TRBV15 with TRBJ1-2; no firm D call. The CDR3 is 13 residues long. Germline CDR1 LNHNV, CDR2 YYDKDF (reference sequence). The V end was cut by 0 bases, the J end by 8 bases, with 10 bases between. The CDR3 DNA reads as TGTGCCACCAGCAGAGAGGAGGGAGACGGCTACACCTTC. The encoded protein is CATSREEGDGYTF. The full variable domain, completed using reference TRBV15 and TRBJ1-2, is DAMVIQNPRYQVTQFGKPVTLSCSQTLNHNVMYWYQQKSSQAPKLLFHYYDKDFNNEADTPDNFQSRRPNTSFCFLDIRSPGLGDTAMYLCATSREEGDGYTFGSGTRLTVV.

In its sample, this clone was seen once. The rearrangement links TRBV21-1 to TRBJ2-7; whether TRBD1, the table's D call, matches the DNA was not checked. TRBV21-1 is reported as a pseudogene. The CDR3 is 14 amino acids. CDR3 nucleotide sequence: TGTGCCAGCAGTGTGAGGGACAGAGGAGACGAGCAGTACTTC. This gives the protein CASSVRDRGDEQYF.

There are a few counts of this clone. V gene TRBV7-8 combines with J gene TRBJ2-7, with TRBD2 matching over 7 bases. The V gene's germline CDR1 is SGHVS and CDR2 FQNEAQ. CDR3 length: 14 residues. J was trimmed by 0 bases and V by 8 bases; bases with no gene match: 7. The CDR3 reads CASRGGFPSYEQYF. The CDR3 DNA is TGTGCCAGCCGGGGAGGGTTTCCCTCCTACGAGCAGTACTTC.

This chain connects TRBV28 to TRBJ2-1; D is unclear. In germline, CDR1 is MDHEN, CDR2 SYDVKM. There are 11 residues in the CDR3. V was trimmed by 7 bases and J by 8 bases, leaving 9 bases between them. As DNA, the CDR3 is TGTGCCAGCAATGTCCGGGATGAGCAGTTCTTC. This translates into CASNVRDEQFF. Combining the CDR3 with reference TRBV28 and TRBJ2-1 gives the whole variable domain DVKVTQSSRYLVKRTGEKVFLECVQDMDHENMFWYRQDPGLGLRLIYFSYDVKMKEKGDIPEGYSVSREKKERFSLILESASTNQTSMYLCASNVRDEQFFGPGTRLTVL.

The chain recombines TRBV20-1 with TRBJ2-3, with no clear D. Trimming removed 5 bases from V and 8 bases from J, with 8 bases in between. This CDR3 has 10 amino acids. Germline lookup yields CDR1 DFQATT and CDR2 SNEGSKA (reference sequence). CDR3 protein: CSAFLGTQYF. CDR3 bases: TGCAGTGCTTTTCTCGGTACGCAGTATTTT.

This clone turned up a few times. The chain links TRBV4-1 to TRBJ1-4; TRBD1 aligns across 8 bases. Germline assignment: CDR1 MGHRA and CDR2 YSYEKL. This CDR3 has 15 residues. The V segment lost 0 bases and the J segment 7 bases; nucleotides outside the gene matches: 4. CDR3 loop: CASSQEGDRGEKLFF. DNA for the CDR3: TGCGCCAGCAGCCAAGAGGGAGACAGGGGTGAAAAACTGTTTTTT.

J is TRBJ1-2 and V is TRBV27; TRBD1 is a possible D gene (5 bases). The CDR3 covers 14 residues. Per the germline V gene, CDR1 is MNHEY and CDR2 is SMNVEV (reference sequence). The V gene lost 2 bases and the J gene lost 2 bases, with 9 bases spanning the gap. DNA for the CDR3: TGTGCCAGCAGTTTAGACAGCAGAAACTATGGCTACACCTTC. As protein: CASSLDSRNYGYTF.

The rearrangement joins TRBV7-2 to TRBJ1-5; a possible D gene is TRBD1 (5 bases). The CDR3 totals 13 residues. From germline, CDR1 is SGHTA and CDR2 FQGNSA. The V and J ends lost 3 bases and 5 bases respectively, with 8 bases between them. CDR3 amino acids: CASSFRADQPQHF. CDR3 in DNA: TGTGCCAGCAGCTTCAGGGCAGATCAGCCCCAGCATTTT. Full variable domain (rest looked up from reference TRBV7-2 and TRBJ1-5): GAGVSQSPSNKVTEKGKDVELRCDPISGHTALYWYRQSLGQGLEFLIYFQGNSAPDKSGLPSDRFSAERTGGSVSTLTIQRTQQEDSAVYLCASSFRADQPQHFGDGTRLSIL.

V gene TRBV30 combines with J gene TRBJ2-4; tentative D call: TRBD2 (6 bases). CDR1 and CDR2 (germline): GTSNPN, SVGIG (reference sequence). This CDR3 spans 14 amino acids. Trimming shortened V by 0 bases and J by 8 bases, and 14 bases separated the two germline ends. The CDR3 reads CAWSVGAGLYIQYF. The CDR3, as DNA: TGTGCCTGGAGTGTAGGGGCGGGATTGTACATTCAGTACTTC.

The rearrangement uses TRBV30 and TRBJ1-6; 9 nucleotides align to TRBD1. V lost 3 bases, J lost 9 bases, and 12 bases stayed unmatched. CDR3 size: 16 residues. The germline V gene has CDR1 GTSNPN and CDR2 SVGIG (reference sequence). The CDR3 nucleotides read TGTGCCTGGAGGGGACAGGGCATTGAGCGAATTTCACCCCTCCACTTT. It encodes CAWRGQGIERISPLHF.

This clone was counted a few times. The chain uses TRBV5-1 and TRBJ2-7; TRBD2 matches at 12 bases. The CDR3 is 15 amino acids. The V segment lost 4 bases and the J segment 5 bases; nucleotides outside the gene matches: 7. Germline-derived CDR1 and CDR2 are SGHRS and YFSETQ. DNA for the CDR3: TGCGCCAGCAGCGAGGGACTAGCGGGTCTGGACGAGCAGTACTTC. Translated: CASSEGLAGLDEQYF.

This chain uses TRBV7-6 with TRBJ2-1, with a tentative D call TRBD2 (5 bases). V lost 5 bases and J 1 base, leaving 15 bases between the germline ends. Germline values: CDR1 SGHVS, CDR2 FNYEAQ. CDR3 length: 16 residues. The CDR3 loop is CASSPRAGSSYNEQFF. The CDR3 region has the DNA TGTGCCAGCAGCCCGAGGGCGGGTAGTTCCTACAATGAGCAGTTCTTC.

The rearrangement joins TRBV18 to TRBJ1-1; 7 positions agree with TRBD1. The CDR3 is made up of 16 amino acids. Germline CDR1 and CDR2: KGHSH and LQKENI. V lost 3 bases, J lost 4 bases, and 11 bases stayed unmatched. CDR3 amino acids: CASSPNFNRGGTEAFF. CDR3 nucleotide sequence: TGTGCCAGCTCACCTAATTTCAACAGGGGCGGCACTGAAGCTTTCTTT.